These T cell receptor beta chains were read from a single sample in a study of cytomegalovirus exposure and HLA in healthy donors. TCRdb's copy holds only in-frame clones and misses some; the assay was immunoSEQ multiplex PCR. Of 100,000 or so clones listed, about 73% were seen once; the top ten hold around 4.3%. Source material: PBMCs. Source of these receptors: a middle-aged woman in good health and CMV-seropositive. Both conserved end residues are part of each CDR3. The D gene is left open where the match is weak. Only part of the rows carry a size: once, few, many, or a class if the clone is expanded.

j_call | d_call | cdr3_length | clone_size | v_call | cdr3_nt | cdr3_aa
TRBJ2-5 | - | 14 | - | TRBV7-3 | TGTGCCAGCAGCTTAAACGGGGGCCAAGAGACCCAGTACTTC | CASSLNGGQETQYF
TRBJ2-5 | - | 15 | - | TRBV9 | TGTGCCAGCAGCGTAGTTGGGGAGAGTCAAGAGACCCAGTACTTC | CASSVVGESQETQYF
TRBJ2-7 | - | 12 | - | TRBV6-6 | TGTGCCAGCAGTTACCTTACCGGGGAGCAGTACTTC | CASSYLTGEQYF
TRBJ1-4 | - | 14 | medium-sized | TRBV27 | TGTGCCAGCAGAGCAGCAGGGGTAAGGGAAAAACTGTTTTTT | CASRAAGVREKLFF
TRBJ2-3 | - | 15 | - | TRBV2 | TGTGCCAGCAGTGTTGGCTCCCTGGTTACAGATACGCAGTATTTT | CASSVGSLVTDTQYF
TRBJ2-7 | TRBD2 | 16 | once | TRBV5-4 | TGTGCCAGCAGCTTGGATTTTGGGGCGGGAGACTACGAGCAGTACTTC | CASSLDFGAGDYEQYF
TRBJ2-1 | TRBD2 | 15 | - | TRBV7-2 | TGTGCCAGCAGCTCCTTTGGGACTAGCGGCACGCGGCAGTTCTTC | CASSSFGTSGTRQFF
TRBJ2-3 | - | 15 | - | TRBV14 | TGTGCCAGCAGCTTCTCGGCGGTATTCACAGATACGCAGTATTTT | CASSFSAVFTDTQYF
TRBJ1-1 | - | 17 | - | TRBV21-1 | TGTGCCAGCAGCCCACTGCGTCCCGGGACAGGTTCCCCTTCAGCTTTCTTT | CASSPLRPGTGSPSAFF
TRBJ1-1 | - | 12 | - | TRBV28 | TGTGCCATTACAGACCCTAACACTGAAGCTTTCTTT | CAITDPNTEAFF
TRBJ2-5 | - | 16 | - | TRBV7-2 | TGTGCCAGCAGCTTATCTGTCGGCGGATCGGGGGAGACCCAGTACTTC | CASSLSVGGSGETQYF
TRBJ1-5 | TRBD1 | 13 | - | TRBV10-2 | TGCGCCAGCAGTGGACAGGGGATGCAGCCCCAGCATTTT | CASSGQGMQPQHF
TRBJ2-7 | - | 12 | few | TRBV4-2 | TGTGCCAGCAGCCAAACTAATGACGAGCAGTACTTC | CASSQTNDEQYF
TRBJ1-1 | - | 12 | few | TRBV19 | TGTGCCAGTATCAAGCGAGGGTCTGAAGCTTTCTTT | CASIKRGSEAFF
TRBJ2-3 | - | 13 | - | TRBV9 | TGTGCCAGCAGCGTTAGCGGCACAGATACGCAGTATTTT | CASSVSGTDTQYF
TRBJ2-7 | - | 15 | - | TRBV19 | TGTGCCAGTAGTATAGATGCGGGGACCCCCTACGAGCAGTACTTC | CASSIDAGTPYEQYF
TRBJ2-2 | - | 13 | - | TRBV7-2 | TGTGCCAGCAGCTTAGGAGGAACCGGGGAGCTGTTTTTT | CASSLGGTGELFF